This T cell receptor (beta chain) comes out of a study of human T cells and chemical hapten exposure (dated by TCRdb to the early 2020s). At the level of the whole study: For sensitization, 2% DPC in acetone was applied to a roughly 2 cm by roughly 2 cm area of upper inner arm skin. Patients additionally received weekly therapeutic DPC doses to the scalp throughout the roughly 23-week study period. Patch testing on the upper back used Finn chambers containing 0.01% DPC, with scoring done after 6 days according to International Contact Dermatitis Research Group standards. The patient cohort, mostly female, included alopecia areata with under or over 50% scalp involvement, alopecia totalis and alopecia universalis. Libraries were pooled for sequencing, and per-sample TCR yields varied mainly because of small differences in library volumes within the pool. In alopecia patients, the study followed how the peripheral blood TCR repertoire changed in vivo over primary and secondary sensitization to diphenylcyclopropenone (DPC), a hapten. Blood was sampled from patients pre-sensitization (week 0) and at 2, 6 and about 24 weeks after DPC sensitization. Approximately 28 alopecia patients gave blood for TCR sequencing at one to four time points (pre-sensitization, 2, 6 and 24 weeks). Points the paper makes about the study in general: After repeated subsampling, changes were observed in the strength of the expansion versus patch-test correlation and in the threshold at which the correlation became significant. Expanded TCRs formed significantly more large CDR3 similarity clusters than pre-sensitization or healthy control sets, consistent with antigen-driven responses. Patch test score correlated positively with the number of PT1 expanded TCRs, reaching significance at thresholds 8, 16 and 32 but not at 4. DPC sensitization did not change the number of TCRs with a frequency above 1 in 1000, and there was no evidence of changes in global repertoire structure. Because all patients had alopecia, a presumed autoimmune disease, the immune response of the patients might differ from that of healthy individuals.

CDR1 and CDR2 are read off the germline V gene as SGHTA and FQGNSA. From the cysteine up to the phenylalanine, the CDR3 has a length of 17 residues. Only the CDR3 portion is preserved as DNA: 51 bases, with reading frame beginning at the first base. Trimming takes 5 bases off V and 6 bases off J; junction bases not matched to a gene: 15. The method behind the library was RACE. The sequencer was a NextSeq 500. During library preparation, unique molecular identifiers were attached to individual cDNA molecules so that TCRs could be counted quantitatively and reproducibly. From each blood RNA sample, both TCR alpha and TCR beta chains were sequenced. In the paper's pipeline: The median number of TCRs per sample was some 100,000, ranging from about 23,224 to 750,000. V, J and CDR3 annotation of the TCR reads was performed with the Decombinator software suite. For PS versus PT1 abundance plots, all samples were subsampled to the same number of TCRs (28,000). TCRs were defined as expanded if absent before sensitization and observed at least eight times at the 2-week time point. Starting from the raw public reads, TCRdb applied fastp trimming at Q25, assembled clones with MiXCR and retained in-frame beta chains. All rows with the same CDR3 protein become a single entry with the most common DNA and genes. These V and J calls derive from TCRdb rather than the authors' analysis. This sample lists 80,000 to 95,000 distinct CDR3 sequences; under 14% were detected once. About 1.6% of the sample goes to the ten largest clones.

The label giving this sample's time point can be read as: patch test 2, 6 weeks after DPC sensitization. The label giving this sample's treatment or condition can be read as: therapeutic diphenylcyclopropenone sensitization with weekly scalp DPC. At each patch-test visit, blood was drawn before the patch test was applied. Patients were considered eligible if aged 18 to 70, diagnosed with alopecia and deemed suitable for DPC therapy, and patients were excluded if pregnant. Total RNA was extracted from unfractionated whole blood collected in Tempus Blood RNA tubes. In the case of this clonotype: What this receptor recognizes is not known. No base-level quality is on record; no much larger clone is a single base apart.

This sequence was found in a man between 18 and 35 years old with alopecia areata. Some clones in this sample may be carry-over from other donors' samples. The V gene is TRBV7-2 and the J gene is TRBJ2-1, with TRBD1 identical over 8 junction bases. Source: whole blood, taken in connection with sensitization to the hapten diphenylcyclopropenone (DPC). The nucleotides are TGTGCCAGCAGCCTAAACCTCGACAGGGGTCCCTTCAATGAGCAGTTCTTC. Translated, this is CASSLNLDRGPFNEQFF.